This T cell receptor (beta chain) came from a study of cytomegalovirus exposure and HLA in healthy donors (dated by TCRdb to 2016 to 2017). For context, the study as a whole: According to an earlier analysis of several hundred of the donors, about 190 million T cells yielded 120 million or so unique TCR beta sequences and about 280 Gb of sequence data. The T cell repertoires of under 700 subjects were profiled by immunosequencing and related to cytomegalovirus serostatus. Donor age, sex, ethnicity and CMV serostatus were collected together with the repertoire data. To decide whether each TCR beta V gene segment behaved as functional or pseudogenic, an earlier analysis of some 600 of the donors relied on high-throughput TCR beta sequencing. All discovery cohort repertoires had been generated using a single sequencing platform. In a later analysis, previously published TCR beta repertoires from more than 500 donors were re-analyzed and high-resolution HLA genotyping was added so that TCR occurrence patterns could be studied. Among the roughly 410 genotyped donors, 75% to 90% belonged to the genetic ancestry cluster associated with self-reported Caucasian donors. A handful of DR-DQ haplotypes were handled as single units for association and clustering because linkage in the cohort was strong. Genome-wide SNP genotypes for about 60% of the roughly 700 donors were used in a later genetic analysis, which treated that subset as a discovery cohort. The later analysis used no new phenotypic data to find candidate immune exposures, relying instead on TCR beta sequences and their occurrence across donors. On average, roughly 240,000 unique TCR beta nucleotide sequences were sequenced per donor among 300 to 500 genotyped donors of the cohort, with roughly 18% of those sequences being non-productive. The study was designed to test whether signatures of past pathogen exposure could be identified by cataloging public T cell receptors. An early release that covered 500 to 800 HLA-typed donors contained around 330 gigabases of sequencing data and 80 million or so unique TCR sequences. The number of typed donors differed by locus: 629-630 for A, B, C, DRB1 and DQB1; some 500 for DQA1; 600 to 610 for DPA1; and about 450 for DPB1. HLA typing covered class I and class II loci at four-digit resolution. In addition to the first cohort of around 670 subjects, a separate validation cohort of approximately 130 different subjects was used. The study combined high-throughput TCR immunosequencing, statistical association of individual TCRs with disease status, and machine learning to predict cytomegalovirus infection status. Study-wide conclusions, independent of this receptor: The 87-base-pair reads could not distinguish some IMGT-functional V segments, including TRBV6-2 and TRBV6-3, so those segments were excluded. Because counts were too low, 15 to 20 rarely observed V segments, including chromosome 9 orphons, were excluded from the earlier analysis of some 540 of the donors. When HLA alleles, especially DR and DQ, strongly co-occurred, TCR associations were difficult to assign to individual alleles. According to a later analysis, TCR association rates differed among HLA loci, with DRB1 alleles showing the most associated TCRs and HLA-C alleles showing the fewest. In a later analysis, about 17,000 TCR beta sequences were associated with specific HLA alleles at a false discovery rate of 0.05. A later genetic analysis reported fewer N-insertions in productive TCRs among donors in an Asian-associated ancestry cluster than the roughly 620-donor mean. Only TCR beta chains were sequenced in this cohort, and the absence of alpha or paired-chain data limited detectable features. In a later analysis, HLA-associated TCR beta chains were found to be more clonally expanded and to have lower generation probabilities than equally common non-associated chains. In vitro tests confirmed that a few of the cytomegalovirus-associated TCR beta chains recognize cytomegalovirus antigens. A further reported finding was that TCR beta sequences accurately predicted the HLA-A and HLA-B alleles for most subjects in the first cohort. A total of fewer than 200 TCR beta chains were listed by the study as associated with cytomegalovirus. Because some donors lacked HLA typing at each locus, the association tests relied only on the typed subset. V-gene and J-gene trimming of TCR beta chains was associated with a missense DCLRE1C variant in a later genetic analysis, and the association was replicated in an independent cohort. In a later analysis, most CMV-associated TCR beta chains were found to appear HLA-restricted, with HLA associations seemingly driven largely by CMV exposure. Linkage disequilibrium might explain the correlated functional status among segregating V segments, but an unknown experimental factor could not be ruled out. The classifier was reported to diagnose cytomegalovirus status with high specificity and sensitivity in both the original cohort and the validation cohort. In an earlier analysis of roughly 500 of the donors, most TCR beta V segments appeared in productive rearrangements about 87% or about 30% of the time, broadly matching IMGT annotations. A later analysis reported that several top co-occurrence clusters appeared linked to parvovirus B19, influenza, CMV and Epstein-Barr virus. Most TCR sequences were seen in very few donors, while some public TCRs were found in many individuals. Sequencing depth was assumed to be roughly uniform across donors in the presence/absence analyses, though that assumption may not hold. The authors suggested that the approach could potentially be generalized to other disease states and immunological phenotypes. Immune exposure information for the cohort was limited to CMV serostatus. A group of highly shared sequence variants was considered likely to be a technical artifact of the sequencing pipeline.

Here V drops 5 bases and J drops 2 bases, and the junction holds 5 bases not matched to any gene. As encoded in the germline V gene, CDR1 is SGHAT while CDR2 is FQNNGV. The CDR3 contains 15 residues, cysteine and phenylalanine counted. The entry retains the CDR3 DNA only, 45 bases that are in frame from base 1. As concerns this clone: Its antigen target is currently unknown. Base quality data are lacking; no much larger clone is found one base away.

The cohort was made up of 500 to 800 healthy bone marrow donors. Cohort members were all nominally healthy when sampled, although unrecorded immune exposures were likely present. The donor was CMV seronegative and was included in the group of hundreds of seronegative cohort members. A peripheral blood sample was provided by each donor, and peripheral blood mononuclear cells were used for TCR beta sequencing. The Qiagen DNeasy Blood Extraction Kit was used to extract genomic DNA from the blood cell samples. Library construction relied on the immunoSEQ multiplex PCR assay. For the multiplex PCR, a mixture combining 60 forward primers for TCR Vbeta segments and 13 reverse primers for TCR Jbeta segments was used. Amplification of the CDR3 region of rearranged TCR beta genes was performed with a multiplex PCR assay on genomic DNA. The amplified TCR beta libraries were sequenced on the Illumina HiSeq System as 87-base-pair reads. Per the source publication's procedure: In a later analysis, about 80 million unique TCR beta chains were counted across the 500 to 850 repertoires, and roughly 11 million of these chains were shared by at least two donors. To remove PCR and sequencing errors, raw reads were error-corrected and collapsed into unique sequences using a nearest-neighbor algorithm that merged closely related sequences. V, D and J gene segments were assigned by aligning CDR3 sequences to IMGT reference sequences. Each retained sequence needed at least a six-nucleotide match to both a V gene segment and a J gene segment. A rearrangement was called productive if the CDR3 had no stop codons and remained in frame with V and J, and every other rearrangement was called non-productive. CDR3 was defined by IMGT convention, running from the second conserved V-encoded cysteine to the conserved J-encoded phenylalanine. Sequences without an unambiguous match to a single V gene segment were excluded from the earlier analysis of about 600 of the donors. An earlier analysis of under 750 of the donors called V segments functional above 56.7% productive rearrangements and segregating when the between-donor standard deviation exceeded 5%. To diagnose cytomegalovirus status from the catalog of TCR beta chain sequences, a statistical classification framework was built. In a later analysis, TCR nucleotide sequences were compared against IMGT/GENE-DB human TR gene sequences so that V and J genes could be assigned. In a later analysis, CDR3 sequences and most-parsimonious VDJ recombination scenarios were assigned using the TCRdist pipeline. In a later analysis, each TCR beta chain was defined by its CDR3 amino acid sequence together with its V-gene family, and reads lacking a unique V-gene family were excluded. To address suspected cross-contamination and a sequencing artifact, a later analysis removed roughly 580 highly shared, low-generation-probability nucleotide sequences. For each public chain, a later analysis derived a clonal expansion index from normalized ranks of inferred template counts within each repertoire. In a later analysis, generation probabilities were computed with a VDJ recombination model fitted to out-of-frame rearrangements, and the resulting probabilities were checked against IGoR. In a later analysis, hypergeometric tests were used to score TCR-TCR, TCR-HLA and TCR-CMV co-occurrence, with a repertoire-size bias correction applied to TCR pairs. In a later analysis, false discovery rates were estimated by permuting HLA or CMV assignments 20 times. In a later analysis, co-occurring TCRs were grouped using DBSCAN, with TCRdist sequence similarity added in when clustering inside HLA-allele-positive subsets. Co-occurrence clustering excluded repertoires with fewer than 30,000 or more than 120,000 public chains, plus five with anomalous nucleotide sharing. The clones in this table, taken by TCRdb from immuneACCESS, are in-frame only. Not every clone is retained; where verified, under half of the shortfall comes from an unresolved V gene, and the cause of the rest is unknown. The V and J calls and clone size were taken over from that table, and D and trimming were inferred from the DNA. The sample profile shows 150,000 to 200,000 clones; about 70% of them were found once. Approximately 1.8% of the sample belongs to the ten largest clones.

The chain is made from TRBV11-2 and TRBJ1-5; 8 bases in the junction line up with TRBD1. The receptor was isolated from a woman in her twenties or thirties in good health and CMV-seronegative. The specimen sequenced was PBMCs. Here is the DNA: TGTGCCAGCAGCCCTACGACAGGGGGCAATCAGCCCCAGCATTTT. Translation gives CASSPTTGGNQPQHF.